The 17 T cell receptor beta chains below come from one sample, sequenced in a study of CD8+ T cells in alopecia areata. In each case, RNA was isolated and then reverse transcribed into cDNA as the sequencing template. Sequenced by immunoSEQ multiplex PCR; TCRdb stores in-frame clones only, minus some. The sample contains 150,000 to 200,000 clones, approximately 59% of which appear only once. Here the sequenced sample was CD4+ T cells sorted from blood, taken at week 0. The receptors originated from a human donor with alopecia areata.

The rearrangement links TRBV30 to TRBJ2-3; tentatively, D is TRBD1 (6 bases). V lost 4 bases and J 7 bases, leaving 9 bases between the germline ends. Germline V gene data show CDR1 as GTSNPN and CDR2 as SVGIG (reference sequence). This CDR3 is 11 amino acids long. The CDR3 nucleotides read TGTGCCTGGACAGGGGCGAATACGCAGTATTTT. Protein product: CAWTGANTQYF.

This clone was seen only a few times. The chain uses TRBV4-1 and TRBJ2-7; D is tentatively TRBD1 or TRBD2 (5 bases each). CDR1 and CDR2 from the germline V gene are MGHRA and YSYEKL. Between the trimmed V and J ends, which lost 3 bases and 0 bases, there was a span of 15 bases. The CDR3 extends over 16 amino acids. CDR3 sequence reads: CASSQALTGTSYEQYF. The CDR3 DNA is TGCGCCAGCAGCCAGGCTCTGACGGGGACCTCCTACGAGCAGTACTTC.

The rearrangement links TRBV7-2 to TRBJ2-4; tentatively, D is TRBD1 (6 bases). Germline loops: CDR1 SGHTA, CDR2 FQGNSA. Trimming stripped 3 bases from V and 6 bases from J, with 12 bases between. This CDR3 region has 14 residues. The CDR3 bases are TGTGCCAGCAGCTTGGGACACCCGCCAAACATTCAGTACTTC. It translates to CASSLGHPPNIQYF.

The chain carries TRBV29-1 and TRBJ2-3; 8 positions agree with TRBD2. The CDR3 contains 14 residues. The germline V gene encodes CDR1 SQVTM and CDR2 ANQGSEA. V lost 4 bases to trimming and J lost 0 bases; unmatched junction nucleotides: 3. CDR3 nucleotide sequence: TGCAGCGTTGTTCCGGGGGGGAGCACAGATACGCAGTATTTT. Encoded protein: CSVVPGGSTDTQYF.

This rearrangement joins TRBV15 to TRBJ2-5; the D gene is possibly TRBD1 (6 bases). The CDR3 totals 16 residues. V was clipped by 1 base and J by 5 bases, with 17 bases between them. Germline V gives CDR1 LNHNV, CDR2 YYDKDF (reference sequence). CDR3 nucleotide sequence: TGTGCCACCAGCAGAGGGTCCAGGGGCCAGGGGGAGACCCAGTACTTC. Translated: CATSRGSRGQGETQYF.

This clone was observed a handful of times. The chain links TRBV2 to TRBJ2-7; D remains ambiguous. The ends were cut back, 1 base at V and 6 bases at J, with 13 bases in the middle. Germline CDR1 SNHLY, CDR2 FYNNEI. This CDR3 contains 14 residues. DNA of the CDR3: TGTGCCAGCAGTGAAGTCGAAAATTCGGGCGAGCAGTACTTC. Translated, it gives CASSEVENSGEQYF.

This sequence joins TRBV6-5 and TRBJ1-6; D is possibly TRBD1 (6 bases). The germline V gene has CDR1 MNHEY and CDR2 SVGAGI. The CDR3 is 15 amino acids. V lost 2 bases, J lost 13 bases, and 18 bases lay in between. The DNA of the CDR3 is TGTGCCAGCAGTTACAAGGGACACCGAAAGGAGCCCCTCCACTTT. This translates into CASSYKGHRKEPLHF.

This clone was seen only a few times. The gene calls are TRBV19 and TRBJ2-2; D not resolved. Trimming stripped 8 bases from V and 1 base from J, with 5 bases between. This CDR3 region has 12 residues. Germline V gene sequence: CDR1 LNHDA, CDR2 SQIVND (reference sequence). The CDR3 DNA is TGTGCCAGTGAGCGGAACACCGGGGAGCTGTTTTTT. As protein: CASERNTGELFF.

The chain couples TRBV5-1 to TRBJ2-1; tentative D call: TRBD1 (5 bases). Trimming cost V 0 bases and J 4 bases, with 5 bases left between them. Germline lookup yields CDR1 SGHRS and CDR2 YFSETQ. The CDR3 spans 13 residues. CDR3 region: CASSLDRYNEQFF. In DNA form, the CDR3 reads TGCGCCAGCAGCTTGGACAGGTACAATGAGCAGTTCTTC.

This CDR3 reads CASSPGSTRNTEAFF. CDR3 bases: TGTGCCAGCAGCCCCGGCAGTACGAGGAACACTGAAGCTTTCTTT. This sequence joins TRBV5-6 and TRBJ1-1, with D hard to call. Looked up from germline, CDR1 is SGHDT and CDR2 is YYEEEE. Trimming removed 4 bases from V and 1 base from J, with 14 bases in between. This CDR3 has 15 amino acids.

J is TRBJ2-6 and V is TRBV30; no clear D. There are 17 residues in the CDR3. The germline CDR1 and CDR2 sequences are GTSNPN and SVGIG (reference sequence). Trimming removed 5 bases from V and 0 bases from J, with 17 bases in between. The CDR3 protein is CAWLQGRFYSGANVLTF. The CDR3 region has the DNA TGTGCCTGGCTCCAAGGACGTTTTTACTCTGGGGCCAACGTCCTGACTTTC.

The CDR3 here is CASSSLRGVPYNEQFF. Here the CDR3 DNA reads TGTGCCAGCAGCTCCCTTCGGGGGGTCCCCTACAATGAGCAGTTCTTC. V is TRBV7-2 and J is TRBJ2-1; 7 nucleotides match TRBD2. Germline CDR1 SGHTA, CDR2 FQGNSA. V gave up 4 bases and J gave up 2 bases; unmatched junction bases: 8. The CDR3 sequence is 16 residues long.

V usage is TRBV6-5 and J usage is TRBJ1-1; no definite D call. The CDR3 loop spans 14 amino acids. Deletions cut 0 bases from V and 1 base from J, with 6 bases between. CDR1 is MNHEY and CDR2 is SVGAGI in the germline V gene. The chain's CDR3 is CASSYSMGNTEAFF. CDR3 nucleotides: TGTGCCAGCAGTTACTCGATGGGGAACACTGAAGCTTTCTTT.

The rearrangement links TRBV25-1 to TRBJ1-4; 7 nucleotides match TRBD1. V gave up 1 base and J gave up 6 bases; unmatched junction bases: 11. Germline V gene sequence: CDR1 MGHDK, CDR2 SYGVNS. The CDR3 is 17 amino acids. CDR3 DNA: TGTGCCAGCAGTGAATCTGTCGTTAGGGGGCGTGATGAAAAACTGTTTTTT. Its protein product is CASSESVVRGRDEKLFF. Complete variable domain (other parts from reference TRBV25-1 and TRBJ1-4): EADIYQTPRYLVIGTGKKITLECSQTMGHDKMYWYQQDPGMELHLIHYSYGVNSTEKGDLSSESTVSRIRTEHFPLTLESARPSHTSQYLCASSESVVRGRDEKLFFGSGTQLSVL.

This clone was recorded a few times. The chain recombines TRBV4-1 with TRBJ2-1; tentative D call: TRBD1 (6 bases). V lost 0 bases to trimming and J lost 0 bases, with 12 bases between them. The CDR3 contains 17 residues. Germline V gives CDR1 MGHRA, CDR2 YSYEKL. The CDR3 sequence is CASSQDSTGSSYNEQFF. The CDR3 nucleotides are TGCGCCAGCAGCCAAGACTCAACAGGGAGCTCCTACAATGAGCAGTTCTTC.

This clone was seen more than once but under ten times. CDR3 residues: CASSPTGQGVNSPLHF. The CDR3 nucleotides read TGTGCCAGCAGCCCCACAGGACAGGGAGTCAATTCACCCCTCCACTTT. The chain employs TRBV4-2 and TRBJ1-6, with 8 bases matching TRBD1. Germline CDR1 reads LGHNA; CDR2 reads YNFKEQ. The CDR3 loop spans 16 amino acids. With 4 bases clipped from V and 7 bases from J, the junction kept 9 bases outside the gene matches.

The V call is TRBV30, the J call TRBJ1-6, with unresolved D. Germline V gives CDR1 GTSNPN, CDR2 SVGIG (reference sequence). V was pared by 1 base and J by 7 bases, with 14 bases between. The CDR3 has 15 residues. In DNA form, the CDR3 reads TGTGCCTGGAGTGGGGGTGGCAGCCGGAATTCACCCCTCCACTTT. Amino acids: CAWSGGGSRNSPLHF.